The 5 T cell receptor beta chains presented below share a single source sample, sequenced in a study of OX40 agonist ivuxolimab in advanced cancers. Profiling relied on immunoSEQ multiplex PCR, and the TCRdb table lists in-frame clones only, not all of them. This table has fewer than 85,000 clones, around 81% appearing once. Here the sequenced sample was CD4+ or CD8+ T cells sorted from blood, taken in a trial of the OX40 agonist ivuxolimab. The receptors shown here come from an adult with an advanced solid tumor such as melanoma, head and neck, liver or kidney cancer.

J is TRBJ1-5 and V is TRBV6-6; D gene ambiguous. V shed 8 bases and J shed 4 bases, with 6 bases lying between them. The CDR3 is made up of 11 amino acids. The germline V gene encodes CDR1 MNHNY and CDR2 SVGAGI (reference sequence). The CDR3 nucleotides are TGTGCCAGCGGAACTAATCAGCCCCAGCATTTT. Its protein product is CASGTNQPQHF.

The chain combines TRBV5-1 with TRBJ2-2; maybe TRBD1 (5 bases). Trimming left V 2 bases short and J 3 bases short, with 11 bases between. Germline V gene lookup returns CDR1 SGHRS and CDR2 YFSETQ. The CDR3 runs 15 residues. CDR3 DNA sequence: TGCGCCAGCAGCTTCCTAGGGGAAGACACCGGGGAGCTGTTTTTT. Translated, it gives CASSFLGEDTGELFF.

This sequence joins TRBV6-5 and TRBJ1-4; 9 bases line up with TRBD1. Germline CDR1 is MNHEY and CDR2 is SVGAGI. This CDR3 comprises 14 residues. V lost 5 bases and J lost 8; bases outside the gene matches: 6. CDR3 protein: CASSHRQGGEKLFF. For the CDR3, the DNA is TGTGCCAGCAGTCACCGACAGGGGGGGGAAAAACTGTTTTTT.

The rearrangement uses TRBV19 and TRBJ2-5, with 11 positions matching TRBD2. The CDR3 is made up of 15 amino acids. CDR1 is LNHDA, CDR2 SQIVND, per germline (reference sequence). V was pared by 5 bases and J by 5 bases, with 7 bases of the junction left unmatched. The DNA for the CDR3 is TGTGCCAGTAGTGATAGCGGGGGGGCAAGGGAGACCCAGTACTTC. Its translation: CASSDSGGARETQYF.

The gene calls are TRBV5-1 and TRBJ2-1; 8 nucleotides match TRBD2. The CDR3 is made up of 16 amino acids. The V segment lost 3 bases and the J segment 0 bases; nucleotides outside the gene matches: 5. The V gene's germline CDR1 is SGHRS and CDR2 YFSETQ. This CDR3 is CASSSLAESSYNEQFF. The DNA for the CDR3 is TGCGCCAGCAGCTCACTAGCGGAGAGCTCCTACAATGAGCAGTTCTTC.